These T cell receptor beta chains were read from a single sample in a study of blood T cell repertoires in COVID-19. TCRdb keeps only in-frame clones here, not all; method: immunoSEQ multiplex PCR. The repertoire has roughly 130,000 clones, 84% of them found once; the top ten carry less than 4%. Sequenced material: PBMCs or T cells enriched from blood (not recorded which). The source is a woman between 45 and 60 years old with acute COVID-19. The CDR3 runs from the conserved cysteine through the conserved F or W. The order of the fields is CDR3 protein, CDR3 DNA, J gene, V gene, clone size, CDR3 length, D gene. The D gene is left open where the match is weak. Only some rows state a clone size, as once, few, many or a class for expanded clones.

CDR3: CASSTAGLGSYEQYF
DNA: TGTGCCAGCAGCACCGCGGGGTTAGGGTCCTACGAGCAGTACTTC
J: TRBJ2-7
V: TRBV5-8
size: -
length: 15
D: -

CDR3: CASSSRTRFSGNTIYF
DNA: TGTGCCAGCAGCTCCCGAACCAGATTCTCTGGAAACACCATATATTTT
J: TRBJ1-3
V: TRBV3-1/TRBV3-2
size: once
length: 16
D: -

CDR3: CAWSGTGGGQPQHF
DNA: TGTGCCTGGAGCGGGACAGGGGGCGGTCAGCCCCAGCATTTT
J: TRBJ1-5
V: TRBV30
size: -
length: 14
D: TRBD1

CDR3: CASSLGHLAGGPADEQYF
DNA: TGTGCCAGCAGCTTAGGTCACCTAGCGGGAGGGCCAGCAGACGAGCAGTACTTC
J: TRBJ2-7
V: TRBV7-9
size: -
length: 18
D: TRBD2

CDR3: CASSPTGANVLTF
DNA: TGTGCCAGCAGTCCTACTGGGGCCAACGTCCTGACTTTC
J: TRBJ2-6
V: TRBV2
size: once
length: 13
D: -

CDR3: CASSPGVQRNTIYF
DNA: TGTGCCAGCTCTCCGGGGGTGCAGCGAAACACCATATATTTT
J: TRBJ1-3
V: TRBV18
size: -
length: 14
D: -

CDR3: CASSPPRSRNSPLHF
DNA: TGTGCCAGCTCACCCCCGCGGTCACGGAATTCACCCCTCCACTTT
J: TRBJ1-6
V: TRBV18
size: once
length: 15
D: -

CDR3: CASSQLLTRPNSSGANVLTF
DNA: TGTGCCAGCAGTCAATTATTGACTAGACCAAATAGCTCTGGGGCCAACGTCCTGACTTTC
J: TRBJ2-6
V: TRBV28
size: few
length: 20
D: -

CDR3: CAISELGQRAGEQFF
DNA: TGTGCCATCAGTGAGTTGGGACAGAGGGCTGGCGAGCAGTTCTTC
J: TRBJ2-1
V: TRBV10-3
size: -
length: 15
D: TRBD1

CDR3: CASSHGQGYEQYF
DNA: TGTGCCAGCAGTCATGGACAGGGCTACGAGCAGTACTTC
J: TRBJ2-7
V: TRBV6-5
size: once
length: 13
D: TRBD1

CDR3: CASSWKTGPYEQYF
DNA: TGTGCCAGCAGCTGGAAGACAGGGCCCTACGAGCAGTACTTC
J: TRBJ2-7
V: TRBV11-3
size: -
length: 14
D: TRBD1

CDR3: CASSPGTGSNSPLHF
DNA: TGCGCCAGCAGCCCCGGGACAGGCAGTAATTCACCCCTCCACTTT
J: TRBJ1-6
V: TRBV5-1
size: -
length: 15
D: TRBD1

CDR3: CASSLISGFGSPLHF
DNA: TGTGCCAGCAGCTTAATCTCAGGTTTCGGTTCACCCCTCCACTTT
J: TRBJ1-6
V: TRBV7-2
size: -
length: 15
D: -

CDR3: CASSQGQEVDGYTF
DNA: TGTGCCAGCAGCCAAGGACAGGAGGTGGACGGCTACACCTTC
J: TRBJ1-2
V: TRBV4-2
size: -
length: 14
D: -

CDR3: CASSTLSGGVGETQYF
DNA: TGTGCCAGCAGCACTCTATCGGGAGGGGTAGGGGAGACCCAGTACTTC
J: TRBJ2-5
V: TRBV3-1/TRBV3-2
size: -
length: 16
D: TRBD2

CDR3: CASSSSGTSRNIQYF
DNA: TGCGCCAGCAGCTCCTCCGGGACTAGCAGAAACATTCAGTACTTC
J: TRBJ2-4
V: TRBV5-1
size: -
length: 15
D: TRBD2

CDR3: CASSLAASSYEQYF
DNA: TGTGCCAGCAGCTTGGCAGCTAGCTCCTACGAGCAGTACTTC
J: TRBJ2-7
V: TRBV7-9
size: -
length: 14
D: -

CDR3: CASSPGTGSGNTIYF
DNA: TGTGCCAGCTCACCCGGGACAGGGTCTGGAAACACCATATATTTT
J: TRBJ1-3
V: TRBV18
size: -
length: 15
D: TRBD1

CDR3: CASSTSSGLGYTF
DNA: TGTGCCAGTAGCACCTCGTCAGGCCTCGGCTACACCTTC
J: TRBJ1-2
V: TRBV19
size: once
length: 13
D: -

CDR3: CAISPNSNQPQHF
DNA: TGTGCCATCAGTCCTAATAGCAATCAGCCCCAGCATTTT
J: TRBJ1-5
V: TRBV10-3
size: -
length: 13
D: -

CDR3: CASSQELRGQGANYGYTF
DNA: TGCGCCAGCAGCCAAGAGCTTAGGGGCCAGGGGGCCAACTATGGCTACACCTTC
J: TRBJ1-2
V: TRBV4-1
size: -
length: 18
D: TRBD1

CDR3: CASSIMAGGPPGEQFF
DNA: TGTGCCAGTAGTATTATGGCGGGAGGGCCTCCGGGTGAGCAGTTCTTC
J: TRBJ2-1
V: TRBV19
size: -
length: 16
D: TRBD2

CDR3: CASSSTGTSGRAETQYF
DNA: TGCGCCAGCAGCTCAACAGGAACTAGCGGGAGGGCCGAGACCCAGTACTTC
J: TRBJ2-5
V: TRBV5-1
size: -
length: 17
D: TRBD2

CDR3: CASSFGETQYF
DNA: TGTGCCAGCAGCTTCGGAGAGACCCAGTACTTC
J: TRBJ2-5
V: TRBV7-8
size: -
length: 11
D: -

CDR3: CASSLGTSGRAREQYF
DNA: TGTGCCAGCAGCCTGGGGACTAGCGGGAGGGCCAGGGAGCAGTACTTC
J: TRBJ2-7
V: TRBV5-5
size: -
length: 16
D: TRBD2

CDR3: CASSFQQGFSYNEQFF
DNA: TGTGCCAGCAGTTTCCAACAGGGCTTCTCCTACAATGAGCAGTTCTTC
J: TRBJ2-1
V: TRBV27
size: -
length: 16
D: -

CDR3: CASSLLPGLSYEQYF
DNA: TGTGCCAGCAGTTTATTACCGGGACTTTCCTACGAGCAGTACTTC
J: TRBJ2-7
V: TRBV27
size: -
length: 15
D: -

CDR3: CASSSPGRSSEQYF
DNA: TGTGCCAGCAGTTCGCCGGGAAGATCAAGCGAGCAGTACTTC
J: TRBJ2-7
V: TRBV25-1
size: -
length: 14
D: -

CDR3: CASSQDWTSGEQYF
DNA: TGCGCCAGCAGCCAAGATTGGACTAGCGGTGAGCAGTACTTC
J: TRBJ2-7
V: TRBV4-1
size: few
length: 14
D: TRBD2

CDR3: CASSLDGQSGNTIYF
DNA: TGTGCCAGCAGCTTGGATGGACAGTCCGGAAACACCATATATTTT
J: TRBJ1-3
V: TRBV7-9
size: -
length: 15
D: -

CDR3: CASSPGLLAGVVTQYF
DNA: TGCGCCAGCAGTCCGGGGTTGCTAGCGGGAGTTGTTACGCAGTATTTT
J: TRBJ2-3
V: TRBV5-1
size: -
length: 16
D: TRBD2

CDR3: CASSIFAGANYGYTF
DNA: TGTGCCAGTAGTATATTCGCCGGAGCTAACTATGGCTACACCTTC
J: TRBJ1-2
V: TRBV19
size: -
length: 15
D: -

CDR3: CASSQLLAGGYNEQFF
DNA: TGCGCCAGCAGCCAACTTCTAGCGGGAGGTTACAATGAGCAGTTCTTC
J: TRBJ2-1
V: TRBV4-3
size: -
length: 16
D: TRBD2

CDR3: CASSWGTGGTLYGYTF
DNA: TGTGCCAGCAGCTGGGGGACAGGGGGAACCTTATATGGCTACACCTTC
J: TRBJ1-2
V: TRBV5-4
size: -
length: 16
D: TRBD1

CDR3: CASSDGVAEKLFF
DNA: TGCGCCAGCAGCGACGGAGTCGCTGAAAAACTGTTTTTT
J: TRBJ1-4
V: TRBV10-1
size: once
length: 13
D: -

CDR3: CASRIGSNGYTF
DNA: TGTGCCAGCAGAATCGGGTCGAATGGCTACACCTTC
J: TRBJ1-2
V: TRBV27
size: -
length: 12
D: -

CDR3: CASTLGTNQETQYF
DNA: TGTGCCAGCACCCTTGGGACAAACCAAGAGACCCAGTACTTC
J: TRBJ2-5
V: TRBV11-3
size: -
length: 14
D: -

CDR3: CASSLRWREQFF
DNA: TGTGCCAGCAGCTTACGATGGCGGGAGCAGTTCTTC
J: TRBJ2-1
V: TRBV7-9
size: -
length: 12
D: -

CDR3: CASSFGQGETQYF
DNA: -
J: TRBJ2-5
V: TRBV11-2
size: -
length: 13
D: -

CDR3: CASSIGALAASDTQYF
DNA: TGTGCCAGTAGTATAGGGGCCCTAGCGGCGTCAGATACGCAGTATTTT
J: TRBJ2-3
V: TRBV19
size: -
length: 16
D: TRBD2